This T cell receptor (beta chain) was retrieved from a study of T cells after yellow fever vaccination. This CDR3 contains 14 residues. The V and J ends lost 5 bases and 5 bases respectively, with 14 bases between them. TCRdb analysed the 5' RACE reads with MiXCR anew, one entry per CDR3 protein. The sample has a few hundred thousand distinct CDR3 sequences, roughly 8% seen once. This clonotype was counted many times. As yet, its antigen is unknown. Study-wide points: Primary-vaccination clones mostly resurfaced post-booster (nearly 97% CD4, roughly 90% CD8).

This sequence joins TRBV5-7 and TRBJ2-1; D may be TRBD1 (6 bases). TRBV5-7 is recorded as an ORF, its role being uncertain. The source of this sequence is a man between 18 and 29 years old who received the YFV17D yellow fever vaccine. This sample comprised PBMCs, obtained around 45 days after the first yellow fever vaccination. The CDR3 DNA sequence: TGTGCCAGCAGACGGGGACACCCTAACAATGAGCAGTTCTTC. It codes for CASRRGHPNNEQFF.